One T cell receptor beta chain is described in this entry. Using immunoSEQ multiplex PCR, the repertoire was profiled, and TCRdb retains in-frame clones only, with some absent. The table lists about 200,000 clones, roughly 80% of them singletons, with 0.95% in the top ten. The data were taken from a study of blood T cell repertoires in COVID-19. Germline CDR1 reads MNHNY; CDR2 reads SVGAGI (reference sequence). V lost 3 bases and J lost 1, with 13 bases in between. The CDR3 is 16 residues long. V usage is TRBV6-6 and J usage is TRBJ2-4, with D perhaps TRBD2 (6 bases). The sequenced sample was peripheral blood. This receptor was obtained from a man in his 60s with COVID-19, enrolled during active disease. The CDR3 nucleotides are TGTGCCAGCAGTTATATCGGAGGAGGGGCCAAAAACATTCAGTACTTC. Translating gives CASSYIGGGAKNIQYF.